What follows are 25 T cell receptor beta chains derived from one specimen sequenced in a study of cytomegalovirus exposure and HLA in healthy donors (dated by TCRdb to 2016 to 2017). Receptor libraries were prepared by the immunoSEQ multiplex PCR assay. Not all clones reach the TCRdb copy of this immuneACCESS table, which keeps in-frame sequences only. Checked studies attribute under half of the gap to unresolved V genes and leave the rest unexplained. This sample lists under 65,000 clones; roughly nine tenths were detected once. The ten biggest clones cover about 8.8% of the sample. Sequencing input: PBMCs. The receptors stem from a woman aged 18-30 years in good health and CMV-seropositive.

This chain connects TRBV14 to TRBJ1-1; a possible D gene is TRBD1 (5 bases). V was cut by 0 bases and J by 10 bases, with 12 bases left in between. CDR1 is SGHDN and CDR2 is FVKESK in the germline V gene. This CDR3 has 13 amino acids. CDR3 in DNA: TGTGCCAGCAGCCAAGAGGGGGGGGTAACAGCTTTCTTT. Translated: CASSQEGGVTAFF. Looking up the rest from reference TRBV14 and TRBJ1-1 gives the full variable domain: EAGVTQFPSHSVIEKGQTVTLRCDPISGHDNLYWYRRVMGKEIKFLLHFVKESKQDESGMPNNRFLAERTGGTYSTLKVQPAELEDSGVYFCASSQEGGVTAFFGQGTRLTVV.

The CDR3 loop is CASSSGRLAGHINTGELFF. In DNA form, the CDR3 reads TGTGCCAGCAGCTCCGGCAGGCTAGCGGGGCACATAAACACCGGGGAGCTGTTTTTT. This chain connects TRBV11-2 to TRBJ2-2; 9 bases align to TRBD2. Germline CDR1 SGHAT, CDR2 FQNNGV. After removal of 4 bases from V and 2 bases from J, the junction contained 14 bases not matched to a gene. This CDR3 is built from 19 residues.

V is TRBV28 and J is TRBJ1-2; tentatively, D is TRBD1 (5 bases). Germline lookup yields CDR1 MDHEN and CDR2 SYDVKM. Trimming took 8 bases from V and 1 from J, leaving 23 bases between them. There are 17 residues in the CDR3. This CDR3 reads CASSPPPGRDLNYGYTF. The CDR3 nucleotides are TGTGCCAGCTCACCCCCCCCGGGCAGGGATCTTAACTATGGCTACACCTTC.

This clone was seen only once. The rearrangement joins TRBV5-6 to TRBJ1-2, with a weak D call TRBD1 (6 bases). Germline values: CDR1 SGHDT, CDR2 YYEEEE. The V gene lost 2 bases and the J gene lost 4 bases, with 9 bases spanning the gap. This CDR3 is built from 13 residues. The DNA of the CDR3 is TGTGCCAGCAGCTTCAGGGGTGGCTATGGCTACACCTTC. Protein sequence: CASSFRGGYGYTF. Full variable domain (rest looked up from reference TRBV5-6 and TRBJ1-2): DAGVTQSPTHLIKTRGQQVTLRCSPKSGHDTVSWYQQALGQGPQFIFQYYEEEERQRGNFPDRFSGHQFPNYSSELNVNALLLGDSALYLCASSFRGGYGYTFGSGTRLTVV.

A single count supports this clone. V usage is TRBV30 and J usage is TRBJ2-1; D is perhaps TRBD2 (7 bases). Germline values: CDR1 GTSNPN, CDR2 SVGIG (reference sequence). Trimming cost V 3 bases and J 3 bases, with 21 bases left between them. The CDR3 has 17 residues. The CDR3 DNA follows: TGTGCCTGGAGGGGACATGCACCTAGCGGTGTCTACAATGAGCAGTTCTTC. This sequence encodes CAWRGHAPSGVYNEQFF.

The chain combines TRBV6-5 with TRBJ2-7; D ambiguous. The CDR3 consists of 14 residues. V was shortened by 4 bases and J by 4 bases, with 14 bases between the two germline ends. The germline V gene encodes CDR1 MNHEY and CDR2 SVGAGI. The CDR3 nucleotides are TGTGCCAGCAGTTTATATTCCGGTCAATACGAGCAGTACTTC. It is translated as CASSLYSGQYEQYF.

V is TRBV19 and J is TRBJ2-7; the D gene is possibly TRBD1 (5 bases). The CDR3 sequence is 15 residues long. V lost 4 bases and J 0 bases, leaving 13 bases between the germline ends. Germline assignment: CDR1 LNHDA and CDR2 SQIVND (reference sequence). The CDR3 sequence: CASSTPRQSSYEQYF. The CDR3 DNA follows: TGTGCCAGTAGTACCCCCCGACAGAGCTCCTACGAGCAGTACTTC.

The chain links TRBV6-5 to TRBJ1-6; D is possibly TRBD1 (5 bases). CDR3 size: 14 residues. The germline V gene encodes CDR1 MNHEY and CDR2 SVGAGI. Trimming shortened V by 6 bases and J by 5 bases, and 11 bases separated the two germline ends. The CDR3 DNA follows: TGTGCCAGCAGAAACAGGAGAAATAATTCACCCCTCCACTTT. It is translated as CASRNRRNNSPLHF.

As to this clone: A read error may produce the germline difference seen at one junction end. V usage is TRBV19 and J usage is TRBJ2-1; no reliable D call. The CDR3 is 15 residues long. Germline V CDR1 and CDR2: LNHDA, SQIVND (reference sequence). This chain's CDR3 is CASSMEPELYDEQFF. CDR3 coding DNA: TGTGCCAGTAGTATGGAGCCCGAACTCTACGATGAGCAGTTCTTC. The full variable domain, its missing parts supplied by reference TRBV19 and TRBJ2-1, is DGGITQSPKYLFRKEGQNVTLSCEQNLNHDAMYWYRQDPGQGLRLIYYSQIVNDFQKGDIAEGYSVSREKKESFPLTVTSAQKNPTAFYLCASSMEPELYDEQFFGPGTRLTVL.

The chain joins TRBV5-5 to TRBJ2-1; tentatively, D is TRBD1 (5 bases). Germline V gene lookup returns CDR1 SGHKS and CDR2 YYEKEE (reference sequence). The length of the CDR3 is 17 residues. Trimming took 0 bases from V and 0 from J, leaving 13 bases between them. The CDR3 sequence: CASSLGWGQSSYNEQFF. In nucleotides, the CDR3 is TGTGCCAGCAGCTTGGGCTGGGGCCAGAGCTCCTACAATGAGCAGTTCTTC.

The CDR3 reads CASTLRGYGYTF. CDR3 in DNA: TGTGCCAGCACCCTACGGGGGTATGGCTACACCTTC. The J gene is TRBJ1-2, the V gene TRBV5-5; perhaps TRBD1 as D (5 bases). V lost 6 bases and J lost 5, with 11 bases in between. The length of the CDR3 is 12 residues. Germline CDR1 is SGHKS and CDR2 is YYEKEE (reference sequence).

CDR3 loop: CASSLSSGSTNYGYTF. CDR3 nucleotides: TGTGCCAGCAGTTTATCATCAGGTTCTACAAACTATGGCTACACCTTC. This rearrangement joins TRBV27 to TRBJ1-2; unclear D gene. The CDR3 has 16 residues. In germline, CDR1 is MNHEY, CDR2 SMNVEV (reference sequence). V lost 0 bases and J 2 bases, leaving 13 bases between the germline ends.

Remarks on this clone: One end of the junction varies from germline; a read error may be responsible. The gene calls are TRBV27 and TRBJ2-2; D may be TRBD2 (5 bases). This CDR3 is built from 14 residues. Per germline, CDR1 MNHEY and CDR2 SMNVEV (reference sequence). The CDR3 nucleotides are TGTGTCAGCAGTTTAAATCTAGCCCCCGGGGAGCTGTTTTTT. Its translation: CVSSLNLAPGELFF.

The V call is TRBV30, the J call TRBJ2-7, with TRBD1 matching over 8 bases. V shed 0 bases and J 1 base; nucleotides not matched to a gene: 11. Germline CDR1 is GTSNPN and CDR2 is SVGIG (reference sequence). This CDR3 spans 17 amino acids. CDR3 region: CAWSVLRGTGDSYEQYF. In nucleotides, the CDR3 is TGTGCCTGGAGTGTACTCCGGGGGACAGGAGATTCCTACGAGCAGTACTTC.

The V and J genes are TRBV4-2 and TRBJ2-2; 8 bases match TRBD2. The CDR3 is 17 residues long. V trimming: 2 bases; J trimming: 1 base; junction bases outside the gene matches: 6. Germline V gives CDR1 LGHNA, CDR2 YNFKEQ. The CDR3 region is CASSQKFSGENTGELFF. The DNA of the CDR3 is TGTGCCAGCAGCCAAAAATTTAGCGGGGAGAACACCGGGGAGCTGTTTTTT.

The chain has TRBV21-1 and TRBJ1-2; the D call of TRBD1 is as the table states it, not checked on the DNA. TRBV21-1 is marked as a pseudogene. There are 18 residues in the CDR3. Here the CDR3 DNA reads TGTGCCAGCAGCAACAGAGACGGGACAGGGTATGTTAACTATGGCTACACCTTC. As protein: CASSNRDGTGYVNYGYTF.

The chain has TRBV7-6 and TRBJ2-2; 8 bases map to TRBD1. Trimming removed 5 bases from V and 7 bases from J; junction bases left unmatched: 12. CDR3 length: 16 residues. CDR1 and CDR2 (germline): SGHVS, FNYEAQ. The CDR3 is CASSHGAAGGRGELFF. The CDR3 DNA sequence: TGTGCCAGCAGCCACGGCGCGGCAGGGGGCCGCGGGGAGCTGTTTTTT. Looking up the rest from reference TRBV7-6 and TRBJ2-2 gives the full variable domain: GAGVSQSPRYKVTKRGQDVALRCDPISGHVSLYWYRQALGQGPEFLTYFNYEAQQDKSGLPNDRFSAERPEGSISTLTIQRTEQRDSAMYRCASSHGAAGGRGELFFGEGSRLTVL.

The chain carries TRBV6-5 and TRBJ1-1; TRBD1 matches at 8 bases. The V gene end was trimmed by 6 bases and the J gene end by 0 bases; junction bases not matched to a gene: 3. The CDR3 is 14 amino acids. Germline V gene sequence: CDR1 MNHEY, CDR2 SVGAGI. CDR3 nucleotides: TGTGCCAGCAGCTCGACAGGGGTGAACACTGAAGCTTTCTTT. Protein sequence: CASSSTGVNTEAFF.

This chain uses TRBV5-1 with TRBJ1-4; 7 bases fit TRBD1. The CDR3 has 15 amino acids. Germline CDR1 and CDR2: SGHRS and YFSETQ. With V trimmed by 0 bases and J by 5 bases, 4 bases remained unmatched. This CDR3 is CASSLGGTENEKLFF. As DNA, the CDR3 is TGCGCCAGCAGCTTGGGGGGGACAGAGAATGAAAAACTGTTTTTT.

The chain is built from TRBV29-1 and TRBJ2-1, with 9 positions matching TRBD2. CDR1 is SQVTM, CDR2 ANQGSEA, per germline. CDR3 length: 13 residues. J gave up 16 bases and V 6 bases, and 16 bases lay outside the gene matches. CDR3 coding DNA: TGCAGCGTCCGTCGCGCGGGGGGGGGCGAAGAATTCTTC. Translated, it gives CSVRRAGGGEEFF.

V gene TRBV5-1 combines with J gene TRBJ2-7; 10 bases match TRBD2. J was trimmed by 8 bases and V by 1 base; bases with no gene match: 12. This CDR3 is 16 amino acids long. Germline V gene data show CDR1 as SGHRS and CDR2 as YFSETQ. The DNA of the CDR3 is TGCGCCAGCAGCTTGTTGTCGGGACTAGCGATTCTTAAGCAGTACTTC. This sequence encodes CASSLLSGLAILKQYF.

The rearrangement uses TRBV14 and TRBJ2-7; 8 nucleotides match TRBD1. Trimming at V came to 9 bases and at J to 3 bases, leaving 1 base not matched to a gene. The CDR3 is 11 residues long. Germline lookup yields CDR1 SGHDN and CDR2 FVKESK. The CDR3 protein is CASTGGYEQYF. In nucleotides, the CDR3 is TGTGCCAGTACAGGGGGCTACGAGCAGTACTTC.

This CDR3 reads CASKIGGRNTGELFF. CDR3 nucleotides: TGTGCCAGTAAAATAGGCGGGAGAAACACCGGGGAGCTGTTTTTT. The rearrangement links TRBV19 to TRBJ2-2; TRBD2 matches at 7 bases. CDR1 is LNHDA, CDR2 SQIVND, per germline (reference sequence). This CDR3 has 15 amino acids. The V segment lost 7 bases and the J segment 2 bases; nucleotides outside the gene matches: 7.

The CDR3 DNA reads TGTGCCAGCAGCGTCGCCGGGGTGCTTAATGAAAAACTGTTTTTT. As protein: CASSVAGVLNEKLFF. The rearrangement joins TRBV11-2 to TRBJ1-4, with D uncertain. Germline loops: CDR1 SGHAT, CDR2 FQNNGV. The CDR3 is made up of 15 amino acids. The germline V and J ends were trimmed by 5 bases and 4 bases, with 14 bases remaining between them.

The rearrangement joins TRBV6-5 to TRBJ1-1; weak D call: TRBD1 (5 bases). This CDR3 has 14 amino acids. V was shortened by 6 bases and J by 5 bases, with 16 bases between the two germline ends. Germline lookup yields CDR1 MNHEY and CDR2 SVGAGI. The CDR3 nucleotides read TGTGCCAGCAGGCGCTCGGGGGGAAAGACTGAAGCTTTCTTT. The encoded protein is CASRRSGGKTEAFF.